The sequence of this TCR beta chain was determined in a study of blood T cell repertoires in COVID-19. Turning to the study itself: There were acute and convalescent COVID-19 samples, and they came from the United States, Italy and Spain. T cells, B-cell-depleted T cells, or PBMCs supplied cDNA or gDNA.

This CDR3 region has 15 residues. V lost 4 bases to trimming and J lost 8 bases, with 20 bases between them. The V gene's germline CDR1 is SGHTA and CDR2 FQGNSA. In the study's own analysis: Quantification of nucleated cells was approximated via reference gene primer amplification. Sequencing was performed with immunoSEQ multiplex PCR; in TCRdb, only in-frame clones are kept and a portion is missing. The DNA gave D and trimming, while V, J and clone size come from that table. The table records under 140,000 clones, about three quarters of them present only once. Input material: peripheral blood. The TCR was taken from a woman of 80 years or more with active or convalescent COVID-19. The chain employs TRBV7-2 and TRBJ1-2, with a possible D match to TRBD1 (6 bases). This chain's CDR3 is CASSSPGGPVGGYTF. In DNA form, the CDR3 reads TGTGCCAGCAGCTCCCCGGGGGGCCCCGTGGGAGGCTACACCTTC.